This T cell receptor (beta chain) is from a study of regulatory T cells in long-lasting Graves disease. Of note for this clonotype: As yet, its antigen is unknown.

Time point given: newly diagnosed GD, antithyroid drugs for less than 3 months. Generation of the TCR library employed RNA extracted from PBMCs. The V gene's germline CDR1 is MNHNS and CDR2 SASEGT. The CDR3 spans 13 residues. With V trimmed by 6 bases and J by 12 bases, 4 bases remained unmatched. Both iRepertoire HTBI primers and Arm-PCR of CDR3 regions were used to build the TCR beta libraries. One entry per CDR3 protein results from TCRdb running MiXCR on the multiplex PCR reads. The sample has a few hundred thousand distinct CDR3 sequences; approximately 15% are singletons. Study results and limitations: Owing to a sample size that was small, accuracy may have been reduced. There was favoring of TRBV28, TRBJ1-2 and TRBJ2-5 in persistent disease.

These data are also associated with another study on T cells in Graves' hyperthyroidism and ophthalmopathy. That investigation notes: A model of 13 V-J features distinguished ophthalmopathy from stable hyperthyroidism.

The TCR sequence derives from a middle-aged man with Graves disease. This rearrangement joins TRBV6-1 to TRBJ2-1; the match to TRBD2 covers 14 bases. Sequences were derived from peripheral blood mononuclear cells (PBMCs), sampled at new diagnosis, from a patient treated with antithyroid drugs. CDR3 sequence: CASRPGTSGGQFF. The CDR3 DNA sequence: TGTGCCAGCAGACCTGGGACTAGCGGGGGGCAGTTCTTC.